A selection of T cell receptor beta chains follows, all from one sample in a study of patients and donors after allogeneic stem cell transplantation. TCRdb re-derived calls from the RT-PCR reads in MiXCR, one entry per CDR3 protein. The table has some 230,000 distinct CDR3 sequences, 12% to 15% seen once; the top ten hold around 10%. The sequenced sample was blood, either unsorted or a sorted T cell fraction (not recorded which). All receptors come from a human donor who was either an allogeneic HSCT recipient or a stem cell or donor lymphocyte infusion donor (not recorded which). It is not recorded whose cells these are; they may come from a transplant donor. Both conserved end residues are part of each CDR3. A D gene is named only where the DNA matches it firmly. The listing skips clone size in some rows; elsewhere it reads once, few, many or a size class.

j_call	clone_size	d_call	v_call	cdr3_aa	cdr3_nt
TRBJ1-5	few	TRBD1	TRBV7-9	CASSWGTGANQPQHF	TGTGCCAGCAGCTGGGGAACAGGGGCCAATCAGCCCCAGCATTTT
TRBJ1-1	many	TRBD1	TRBV10-3	CAIRSQGAHTEAFF	TGTGCCATCAGATCACAGGGGGCCCACACTGAAGCTTTCTTT
TRBJ1-3	few	TRBD1	TRBV4-2	CASSQRGQGAGGNTIYF	TGTGCCAGCAGCCAGAGGGGGCAGGGGGCAGGTGGAAACACCATATATTTT
TRBJ2-1	many	.	TRBV5-5	CASSLELTSYNEQFF	TGTGCCAGCAGCTTGGAACTGACCTCCTACAATGAGCAGTTCTTC
TRBJ1-1	few	TRBD1	TRBV30	CAWNVQGSYEAFF	TGTGCCTGGAACGTACAGGGGTCCTATGAAGCTTTCTTT
TRBJ1-2	.	.	TRBV5-4	CASSDAGWGYGYTF	TGTGCCAGCAGCGACGCGGGGTGGGGCTATGGCTACACCTTC
TRBJ2-7	.	TRBD2	TRBV11-2	CASSLVSSGILVKGYEQYF	TGTGCCAGCAGCTTAGTTTCTAGCGGGATCCTAGTCAAGGGGTACGAGCAGTACTTC
TRBJ2-2	.	TRBD2	TRBV28	CASSLAGRETGELFF	TGTGCCAGCAGCCTAGCGGGGAGAGAGACCGGGGAGCTGTTTTTT
TRBJ2-1	.	TRBD2	TRBV6-1	CASRPGLAGSGFF	TGTGCCAGCAGACCGGGACTAGCGGGATCGGGGTTCTTC
TRBJ1-1	few	TRBD1	TRBV6-5	CASSYRRGPPLNTEAFF	TGTGCCAGCAGTTACCGAAGGGGGCCTCCCTTGAACACTGAAGCTTTCTTT
TRBJ2-3	many	.	TRBV12-3/TRBV12-4	CASNFGGPLNTDTQYF	TGTGCCAGCAATTTTGGGGGCCCTTTAAACACAGATACGCAGTATTTT
TRBJ1-1	.	.	TRBV5-1	CASSLDGVGGDTEAFF	TGCGCCAGCAGCTTGGACGGGGTAGGTGGGGACACTGAAGCTTTCTTT
TRBJ2-5	many	.	TRBV29-1	CSVPPRGKETQYF	TGCAGCGTCCCTCCAAGAGGGAAAGAGACCCAGTACTTC
TRBJ1-6	many	.	TRBV6-5	CASSYGPGNSPLHF	TGTGCCAGCAGTTACGGCCCGGGTAATTCACCCCTCCACTTT
TRBJ1-1	many	.	TRBV7-9	CASSLMEVTEAFF	TGTGCCAGCAGCTTAATGGAGGTCACTGAAGCTTTCTTT
TRBJ1-4	.	TRBD1	TRBV10-3	CASTGGPNEKLFF	TGTGCCTCGACAGGGGGACCTAATGAAAAACTGTTTTTT
TRBJ2-3	few	.	TRBV9	CASSASNRADTQYF	TGTGCCAGCAGCGCTTCCAATAGGGCAGATACGCAGTATTTT
TRBJ1-1	many	TRBD1	TRBV20-1	CSAKDRGQVTEAFF	TGCAGTGCTAAAGACAGGGGGCAGGTCACTGAAGCTTTCTTT
TRBJ2-5	few	.	TRBV20-1	CSARTLGPREWEETQYF	TGCAGTGCTAGAACCCTCGGTCCCAGGGAGTGGGAAGAGACCCAGTACTTC
TRBJ1-2	few	.	TRBV11-3	CASSLVQGHIGYTF	TGTGCCAGCAGCTTAGTGCAGGGCCATATTGGCTACACCTTC
TRBJ1-1	few	.	TRBV7-9	CASSLQRNMNTEAFF	TGTGCCAGCAGCTTACAGCGAAACATGAACACTGAAGCTTTCTTT
TRBJ1-2	few	.	TRBV6-1	CATLTEGAFNGYTF	TGTGCCACCCTCACCGAGGGAGCTTTCAATGGCTACACCTTC
TRBJ2-7	.	.	TRBV7-8	CASSQQGEVYEQYF	TGTGCCAGCAGCCAACAGGGAGAGGTTTACGAGCAGTACTTC
TRBJ2-5	.	.	TRBV24-1	CATSERVQETQYF	TGTGCCACCAGTGAACGAGTTCAAGAGACCCAGTACTTC
TRBJ2-7	few	.	TRBV5-1	CASSPGAGKVFEQYF	TGCGCCAGCAGCCCGGGGGCGGGGAAGGTGTTCGAGCAGTACTTC
TRBJ2-5	.	TRBD2	TRBV28	CASSSSGRAGETQYF	TGTGCCAGCAGTTCTAGCGGGAGGGCAGGGGAGACCCAGTACTTC
TRBJ1-4	few	.	TRBV25-1	CASSAPTVQNEKLFF	TGTGCCAGCAGTGCCCCGACAGTTCAGAATGAAAAACTGTTTTTT
TRBJ2-1	.	TRBD2	TRBV10-3	CAITPFSGDPNNEQFF	TGTGCCATCACCCCCTTTAGCGGGGATCCTAACAATGAGCAGTTCTTC
TRBJ2-5	.	.	TRBV18	CASSAKGGETQYF	TGTGCCAGCTCAGCCAAGGGGGGAGAGACCCAGTACTTC
TRBJ2-4	many	TRBD1	TRBV2	CASSVGTGENIQYF	TGTGCCAGCAGTGTCGGGACAGGGGAAAACATTCAGTACTTC
TRBJ1-4	many	.	TRBV5-1	CASSLELPGEKLFF	TGCGCCAGCAGCTTGGAACTCCCGGGGGAAAAACTGTTTTTT
TRBJ2-3	many	TRBD1	TRBV4-2	CASSRGQGGDTQYF	TGTGCCAGCAGCCGTGGACAGGGTGGAGATACGCAGTATTTT
TRBJ1-1	many	.	TRBV20-1	CSATRTANTEAFF	TGCAGTGCTACCCGGACAGCGAACACTGAAGCTTTCTTT
TRBJ2-3	few	TRBD2	TRBV9	CASSVGAGMSTDTQYF	TGTGCCAGCAGCGTAGGAGCGGGGATGAGCACAGATACGCAGTATTTT
TRBJ2-1	few	TRBD1	TRBV6-1	CASSRNDRDGHEQFF	TGTGCCAGCAGCAGAAACGACAGGGATGGCCATGAGCAGTTCTTC
TRBJ2-5	many	TRBD2	TRBV10-3	CAISRLAGGEFQETQYF	TGTGCCATCAGTCGACTAGCGGGCGGAGAATTCCAAGAGACCCAGTACTTC
TRBJ2-7	.	.	TRBV7-2	CASSLEEGGPYEQYF	TGTGCCAGCAGCTTAGAGGAGGGGGGCCCCTACGAGCAGTACTTC
TRBJ1-4	.	TRBD1	TRBV3-1	CASSQEVPGTGREKLFF	TGTGCCAGCAGCCAAGAGGTCCCCGGGACAGGGCGTGAAAAACTGTTTTTT
TRBJ2-7	.	TRBD1	TRBV24-1	CATSDPGTGKYEQYF	TGTGCCACCAGTGACCCCGGGACAGGGAAATACGAGCAGTACTTC
TRBJ2-1	.	.	TRBV2	CASNTGAGNEQFF	TGTGCCAGCAATACTGGAGCTGGAAATGAGCAGTTCTTC
TRBJ1-2	few	.	TRBV5-6	CASSLEQTGYTF	TGTGCCAGCAGCTTGGAACAGACTGGCTACACCTTC
TRBJ1-6	.	TRBD1	TRBV2	CASSGQGASPDGSYNSPLHF	TGTGCCAGCAGCGGACAGGGGGCTTCCCCTGATGGATCCTATAATTCACCCCTCCACTTT
TRBJ2-1	many	TRBD2	TRBV11-1	CASSFGLDLYGEQFF	TGTGCCAGCAGCTTCGGACTAGACCTATACGGCGAGCAGTTCTTC
TRBJ2-1	.	TRBD2	TRBV15	CATSSTGTSARNEQFF	TGTGCCACCAGCAGCACCGGGACTAGCGCTAGAAATGAGCAGTTCTTC
TRBJ1-2	few	.	TRBV24-1	CATSDLDTYYGYTF	TGTGCCACCAGTGATCTGGACACCTACTATGGCTACACCTTC
TRBJ1-2	.	.	TRBV20-1	CSALRDRRDYGYTF	TGCAGTGCACTGAGGGATCGGAGAGACTATGGCTACACCTTC
TRBJ1-6	many	.	TRBV5-1	CASSLATDYNSPLHF	TGCGCCAGCAGCTTGGCCACCGACTATAATTCACCCCTCCACTTT
TRBJ1-5	many	TRBD1	TRBV20-1	CSARSLSGGDQPQHF	TGCAGTGCTAGGTCATTGTCAGGGGGGGATCAGCCCCAGCATTTT
TRBJ1-1	.	TRBD1	TRBV5-5	CASSAQGFGNTETFF	TGTGCCAGCAGCGCACAGGGGTTCGGGAACACTGAAACTTTCTTT
TRBJ1-1	.	.	TRBV4-3	CASSQDTEAGDTEAFF	TGCGCCAGCAGCCAAGATACTGAGGCAGGGGACACTGAAGCTTTCTTT
TRBJ2-4	few	.	TRBV19	CASSFSPAKNIQYF	TGTGCCAGTAGTTTCAGTCCCGCCAAAAACATTCAGTACTTC